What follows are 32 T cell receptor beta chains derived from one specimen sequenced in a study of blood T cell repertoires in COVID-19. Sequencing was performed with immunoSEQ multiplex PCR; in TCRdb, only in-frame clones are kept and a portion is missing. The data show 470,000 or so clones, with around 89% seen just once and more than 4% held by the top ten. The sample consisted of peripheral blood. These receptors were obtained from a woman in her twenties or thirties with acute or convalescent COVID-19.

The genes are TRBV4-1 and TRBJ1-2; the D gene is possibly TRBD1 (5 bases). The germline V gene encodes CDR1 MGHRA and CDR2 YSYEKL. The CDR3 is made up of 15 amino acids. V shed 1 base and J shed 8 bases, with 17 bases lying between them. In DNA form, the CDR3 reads TGCGCCAGCAGCCAAGGCGACAGATTAACAGGCGGCTACACCTTC. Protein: CASSQGDRLTGGYTF.

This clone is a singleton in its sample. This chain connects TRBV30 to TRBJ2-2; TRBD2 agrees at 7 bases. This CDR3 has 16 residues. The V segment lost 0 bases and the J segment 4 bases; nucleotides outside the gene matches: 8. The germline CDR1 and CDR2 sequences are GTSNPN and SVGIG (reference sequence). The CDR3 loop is CAWSVPASGSTGELFF. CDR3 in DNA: TGTGCCTGGAGTGTGCCAGCTAGCGGTTCCACCGGGGAGCTGTTTTTT.

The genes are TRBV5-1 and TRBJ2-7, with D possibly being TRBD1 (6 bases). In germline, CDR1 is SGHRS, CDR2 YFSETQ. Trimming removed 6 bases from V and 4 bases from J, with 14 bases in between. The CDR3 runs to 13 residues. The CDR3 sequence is CASTQGGSYEQYF. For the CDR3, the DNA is TGCGCCAGCACCCAAGGGGGTAGTTACGAGCAGTACTTC.

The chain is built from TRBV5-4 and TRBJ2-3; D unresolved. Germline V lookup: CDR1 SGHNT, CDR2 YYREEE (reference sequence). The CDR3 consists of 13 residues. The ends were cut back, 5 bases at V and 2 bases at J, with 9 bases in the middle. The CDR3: CASSQVPTDTQYF. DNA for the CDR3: TGTGCCAGCAGTCAGGTCCCCACAGATACGCAGTATTTT.

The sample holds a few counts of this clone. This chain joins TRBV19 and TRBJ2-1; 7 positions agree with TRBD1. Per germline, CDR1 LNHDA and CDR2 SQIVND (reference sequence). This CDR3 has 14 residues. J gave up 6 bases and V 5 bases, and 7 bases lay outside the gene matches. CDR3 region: CASSGLPGGNEQFF. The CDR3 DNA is TGTGCCAGTAGTGGGCTTCCAGGGGGCAATGAGCAGTTCTTC.

CDR3: CASSDRDYANTGELFF. The CDR3, as DNA: TGTGCCAGCAGCGACCGGGACTATGCGAACACCGGGGAGCTGTTTTTT. This sequence joins TRBV13 and TRBJ2-2; 7 bases are shared with TRBD2. This CDR3 is 16 amino acids long. Losses at the gene ends were 5 bases for V and 0 bases for J; bases not matched to a gene: 6. Germline assignment: CDR1 PRHDT and CDR2 FYEKMQ (reference sequence).

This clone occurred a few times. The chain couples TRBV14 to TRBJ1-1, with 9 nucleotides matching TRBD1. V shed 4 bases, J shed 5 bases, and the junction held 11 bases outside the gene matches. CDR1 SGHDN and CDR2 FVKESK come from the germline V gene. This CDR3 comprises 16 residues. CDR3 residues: CASSPRPGQGWTEAFF. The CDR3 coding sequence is TGTGCCAGCAGCCCACGCCCCGGACAGGGGTGGACTGAAGCTTTCTTT.

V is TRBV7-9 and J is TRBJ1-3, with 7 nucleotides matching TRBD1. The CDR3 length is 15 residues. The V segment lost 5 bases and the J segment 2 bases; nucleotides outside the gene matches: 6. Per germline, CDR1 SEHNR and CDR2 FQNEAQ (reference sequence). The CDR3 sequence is CASSMYGTAGNTIYF. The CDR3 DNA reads TGTGCCAGCAGCATGTACGGGACAGCTGGAAACACCATATATTTT.

The CDR3 bases are TGTGCCAGCAGCTTTGGGCAGACGGTCGAGACCCAGTACTTC. Translation gives CASSFGQTVETQYF. The chain combines TRBV5-5 with TRBJ2-5; D gene ambiguous. V lost 2 bases, J lost 5 bases, and 13 bases lay in between. The CDR3 loop spans 14 amino acids. Germline CDR1 and CDR2: SGHKS and YYEKEE (reference sequence).

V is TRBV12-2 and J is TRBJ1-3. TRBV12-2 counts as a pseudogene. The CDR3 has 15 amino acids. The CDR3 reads CASRFLGEPGNTIYF. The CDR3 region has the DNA TGTGCAAGTCGCTTCTTAGGAGAACCTGGAAACACCATATATTTT.

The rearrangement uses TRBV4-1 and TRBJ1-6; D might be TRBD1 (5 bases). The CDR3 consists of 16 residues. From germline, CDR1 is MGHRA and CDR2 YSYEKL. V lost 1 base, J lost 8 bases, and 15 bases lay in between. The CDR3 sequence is CASSQVVSGLYSPLHF. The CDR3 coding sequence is TGCGCCAGCAGCCAAGTAGTGTCAGGGTTGTATTCACCCCTCCACTTT.

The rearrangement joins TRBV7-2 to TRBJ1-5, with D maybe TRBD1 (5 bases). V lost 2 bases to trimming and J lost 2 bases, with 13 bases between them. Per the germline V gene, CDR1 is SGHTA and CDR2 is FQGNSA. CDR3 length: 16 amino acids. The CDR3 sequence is CASSLIPQGGNQPQHF. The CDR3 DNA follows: TGTGCCAGCAGCTTAATCCCCCAGGGCGGCAATCAGCCCCAGCATTTT.

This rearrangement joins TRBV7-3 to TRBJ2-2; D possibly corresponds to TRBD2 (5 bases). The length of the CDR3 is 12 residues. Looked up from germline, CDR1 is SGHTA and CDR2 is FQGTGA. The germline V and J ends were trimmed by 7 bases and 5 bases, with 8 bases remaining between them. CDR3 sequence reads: CASTPGTGELFF. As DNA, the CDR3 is TGTGCCAGCACCCCGGGGACCGGGGAGCTGTTTTTT.

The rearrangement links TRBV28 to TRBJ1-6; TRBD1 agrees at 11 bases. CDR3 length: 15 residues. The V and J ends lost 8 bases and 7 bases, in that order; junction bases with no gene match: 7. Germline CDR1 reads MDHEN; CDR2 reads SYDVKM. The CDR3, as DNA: TGTGCCAGCCTTGTTAGGGACAGGGGGAATTCACCCCTCCACTTT. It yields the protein CASLVRDRGNSPLHF.

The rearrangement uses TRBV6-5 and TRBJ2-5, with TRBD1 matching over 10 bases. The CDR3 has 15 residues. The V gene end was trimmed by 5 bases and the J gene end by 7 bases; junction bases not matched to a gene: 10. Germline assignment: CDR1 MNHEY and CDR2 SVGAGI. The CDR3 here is CASSPGQGGLGTQYF. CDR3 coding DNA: TGTGCCAGCAGTCCAGGACAGGGGGGTTTAGGGACCCAGTACTTC.

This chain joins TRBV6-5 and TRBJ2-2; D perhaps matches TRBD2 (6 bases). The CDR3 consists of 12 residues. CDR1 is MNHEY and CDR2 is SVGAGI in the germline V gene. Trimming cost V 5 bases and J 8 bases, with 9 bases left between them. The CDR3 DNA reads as TGTGCCAGCAGTCCGACTAGAGGGGAGCTGTTTTTT. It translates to CASSPTRGELFF.

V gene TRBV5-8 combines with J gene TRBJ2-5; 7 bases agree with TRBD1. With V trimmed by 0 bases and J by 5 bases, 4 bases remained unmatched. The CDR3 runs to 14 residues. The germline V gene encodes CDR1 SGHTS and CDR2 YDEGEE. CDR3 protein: CASSLEQGRETQYF. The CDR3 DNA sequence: TGTGCCAGCAGCTTGGAACAGGGGCGCGAGACCCAGTACTTC.

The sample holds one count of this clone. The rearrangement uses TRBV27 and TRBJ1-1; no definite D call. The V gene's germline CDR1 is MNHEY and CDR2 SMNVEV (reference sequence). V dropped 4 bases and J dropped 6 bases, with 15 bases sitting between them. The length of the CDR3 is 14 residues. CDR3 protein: CASSSGQVAAEAFF. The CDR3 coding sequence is TGTGCCAGCAGTTCTGGCCAGGTAGCGGCTGAAGCTTTCTTT.

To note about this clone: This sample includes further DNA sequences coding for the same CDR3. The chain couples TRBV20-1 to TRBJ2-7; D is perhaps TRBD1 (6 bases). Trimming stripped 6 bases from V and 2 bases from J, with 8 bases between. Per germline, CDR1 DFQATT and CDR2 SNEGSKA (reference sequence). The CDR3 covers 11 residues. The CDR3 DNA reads TGCAGTGCGGACAGAGCCTACGAGCAGTACTTC. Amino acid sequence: CSADRAYEQYF.

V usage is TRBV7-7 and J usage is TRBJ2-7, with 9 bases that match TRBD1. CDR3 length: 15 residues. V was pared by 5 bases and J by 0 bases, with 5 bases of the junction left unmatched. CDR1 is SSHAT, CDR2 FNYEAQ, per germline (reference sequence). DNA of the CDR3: TGTGCCAGCAGCCTAGGACAGGGGAGCTCCTACGAGCAGTACTTC. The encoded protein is CASSLGQGSSYEQYF.

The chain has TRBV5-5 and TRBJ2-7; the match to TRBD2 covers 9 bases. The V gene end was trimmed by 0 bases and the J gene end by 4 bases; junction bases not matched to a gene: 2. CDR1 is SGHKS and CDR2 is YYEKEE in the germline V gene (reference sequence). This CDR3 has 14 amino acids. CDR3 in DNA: TGTGCCAGCAGCTTGGATAGCGGGGGATACGAGCAGTACTTC. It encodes CASSLDSGGYEQYF.

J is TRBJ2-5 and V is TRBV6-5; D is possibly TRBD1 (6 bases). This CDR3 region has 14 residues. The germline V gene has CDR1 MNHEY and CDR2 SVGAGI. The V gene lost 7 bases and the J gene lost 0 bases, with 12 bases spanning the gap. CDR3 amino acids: CASMLDRNQETQYF. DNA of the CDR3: TGTGCCAGCATGCTTGACAGGAACCAAGAGACCCAGTACTTC.

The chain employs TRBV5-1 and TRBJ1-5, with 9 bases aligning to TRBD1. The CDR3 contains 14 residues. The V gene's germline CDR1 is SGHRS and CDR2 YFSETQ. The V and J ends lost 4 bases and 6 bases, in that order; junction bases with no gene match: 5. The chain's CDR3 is CASSPGQGSQPQHF. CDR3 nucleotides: TGCGCCAGCAGCCCGGGACAGGGATCTCAGCCCCAGCATTTT. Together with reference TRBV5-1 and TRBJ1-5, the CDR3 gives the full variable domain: KAGVTQTPRYLIKTRGQQVTLSCSPISGHRSVSWYQQTPGQGLQFLFEYFSETQRNKGNFPGRFSGRQFSNSRSEMNVSTLELGDSALYLCASSPGQGSQPQHFGDGTRLSIL.

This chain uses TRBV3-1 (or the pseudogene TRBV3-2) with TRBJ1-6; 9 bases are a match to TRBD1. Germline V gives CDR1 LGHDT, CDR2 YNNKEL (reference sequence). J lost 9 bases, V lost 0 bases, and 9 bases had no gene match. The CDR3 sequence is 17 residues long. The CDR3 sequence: CASSQDGVTGGSSPLHF. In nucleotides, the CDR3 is TGTGCCAGCAGCCAAGATGGCGTGACAGGGGGGAGTTCACCCCTCCACTTT.

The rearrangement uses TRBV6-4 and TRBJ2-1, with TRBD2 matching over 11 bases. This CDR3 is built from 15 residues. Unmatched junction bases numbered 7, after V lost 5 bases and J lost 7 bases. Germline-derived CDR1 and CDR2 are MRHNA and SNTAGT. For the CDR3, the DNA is TGTGCCAGCAGTCCGGAGGCTAGCGGGGGGAATGAGCAGTTCTTC. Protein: CASSPEASGGNEQFF.

This CDR3 is CASSLTGTGGFTDTQYF. CDR3 sequence (DNA): TGTGCCAGCAGTCTGACCGGGACAGGGGGATTCACAGATACGCAGTATTTT. The chain recombines TRBV27 with TRBJ2-3; 11 bases agree with TRBD1. The CDR3 is 17 amino acids. After removal of 5 bases from V and 2 bases from J, the junction contained 9 bases not matched to a gene. Germline CDR1 is MNHEY and CDR2 is SMNVEV (reference sequence).

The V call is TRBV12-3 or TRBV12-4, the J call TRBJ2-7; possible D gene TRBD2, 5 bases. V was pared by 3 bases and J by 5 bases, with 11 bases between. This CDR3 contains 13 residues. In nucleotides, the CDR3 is TGTGCCAGCAGTTTTGAGACTATCGACGAGCAGTACTTC. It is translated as CASSFETIDEQYF.

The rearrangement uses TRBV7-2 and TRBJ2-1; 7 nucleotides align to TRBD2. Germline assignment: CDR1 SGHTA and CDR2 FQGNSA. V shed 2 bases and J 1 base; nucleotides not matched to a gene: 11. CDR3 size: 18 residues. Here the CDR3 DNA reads TGTGCCAGCAGCTTATCCCCCCAAGGAGCGGGGTCCTACAATGAGCAGTTCTTC. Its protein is CASSLSPQGAGSYNEQFF.

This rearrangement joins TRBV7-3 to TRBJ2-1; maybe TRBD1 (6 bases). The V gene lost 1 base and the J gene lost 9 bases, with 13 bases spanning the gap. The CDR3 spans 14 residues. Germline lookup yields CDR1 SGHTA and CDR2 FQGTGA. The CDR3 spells CASSLIGQSSEQFF. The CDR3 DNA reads TGTGCCAGCAGCTTAATCGGACAGAGCAGTGAGCAGTTCTTC. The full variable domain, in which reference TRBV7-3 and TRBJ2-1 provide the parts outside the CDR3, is GAGVSQTPSNKVTEKGKYVELRCDPISGHTALYWYRQSLGQGPEFLIYFQGTGAADDSGLPNDRFFAVRPEGSVSTLKIQRTERGDSAVYLCASSLIGQSSEQFFGPGTRLTVL.

The CDR3 protein is CASSLLRGGMNTEAFF. The DNA for the CDR3 is TGTGCCAGCAGCTTGTTGAGGGGGGGCATGAACACTGAAGCTTTCTTT. This sequence joins TRBV5-4 and TRBJ1-1, with D perhaps matching TRBD1 (6 bases). Germline V gene data show CDR1 as SGHNT and CDR2 as YYREEE (reference sequence). V lost 1 base, J lost 0 bases, and 13 bases lay in between. The CDR3 is 16 amino acids. Combining the CDR3 with reference TRBV5-4 and TRBJ1-1 gives the whole variable domain ETGVTQSPTHLIKTRGQQVTLRCSSQSGHNTVSWYQQALGQGPQFIFQYYREEENGRGNFPPRFSGLQFPNYSSELNVNALELDDSALYLCASSLLRGGMNTEAFFGQGTRLTVV.

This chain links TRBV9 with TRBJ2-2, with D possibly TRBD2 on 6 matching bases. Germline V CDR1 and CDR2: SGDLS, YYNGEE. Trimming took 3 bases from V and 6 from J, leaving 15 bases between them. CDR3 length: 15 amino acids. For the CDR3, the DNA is TGTGCCAGCAGCGACCGTCCAAGGGAGGCCGGGGAGCTGTTTTTT. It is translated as CASSDRPREAGELFF.

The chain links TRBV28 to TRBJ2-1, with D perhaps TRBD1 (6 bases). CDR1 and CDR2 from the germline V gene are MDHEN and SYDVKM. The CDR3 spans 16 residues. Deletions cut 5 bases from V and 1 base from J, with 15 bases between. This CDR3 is CASSPLRDTSYNEQFF. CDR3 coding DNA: TGTGCCAGCAGTCCCCTACGGGACACTTCCTACAATGAGCAGTTCTTC.